This TCR beta chain derives from a study of T cells after yellow fever vaccination. Study observations and caveats: Across the CD4 and CD8 compartments, a small share of clonotypes was present in both. Most primary-vaccination clones reappeared after the booster (approximately 95% CD4, 75% to 90% CD8).

This clonotype was detected many times. Its antigen is not known. Template switching with 5'RACE generated the TCR cDNA and added a universal primer site and UMIs. One entry per CDR3 protein, called by TCRdb with MiXCR from the 5' RACE reads. The sample consists of a few hundred thousand distinct CDR3 sequences, 6.8% of them appearing once. Source: PBMCs, taken about 41 days after the first yellow fever vaccination. The TCR comes from a man aged 18 to 29 who received the YFV17D yellow fever vaccine.

DNA of the CDR3: TGCGCCAGCAGCCAAGGGTTGTTCGGGCCCGAGCAGTACTTC. Translated, it gives CASSQGLFGPEQYF. J is TRBJ2-7 and V is TRBV4-1, with D unresolved. CDR3 length: 14 residues. Germline-derived CDR1 and CDR2 are MGHRA and YSYEKL. The V end lost 1 base, the J end lost 6 bases, and 13 bases lay between the germline ends.